A selection of T cell receptor beta chains follows, all from one sample in a study of control samples from healthy donors and cancer patients. The protocol was immunoSEQ multiplex PCR, while the TCRdb copy is restricted to in-frame clones and leaves out a portion. The profile shows around 250,000 clones, around 80% of them singletons. The sample comprised PBMCs. The receptors come from a woman between 55 and 75 years old with lung cancer. The CDR3 runs from the conserved cysteine through the conserved F or W. The D gene is left open where the match is weak. Clone size, where shown, is once, few, many, or a class for clones that have expanded.

TRBJ2-7 | - | TRBD1 | TRBV11-2 | TGTGCCAGCAGCTCCCGACAGGGGGCGGGAGAGCAGTACTTC | CASSSRQGAGEQYF
TRBJ1-1 | - | TRBD1 | TRBV5-4 | TGTGCCAGCAGCTTGCCAGGGGGGGTTAGGGTCACTGAAGCTTTCTTT | CASSLPGGVRVTEAFF
TRBJ2-7 | few | - | TRBV4-1 | TGCGCCAGCAGCCAGGCGTACGTAGTTACCTACGAGCAGTACTTC | CASSQAYVVTYEQYF
TRBJ2-3 | - | - | TRBV5-1 | TGCGCCAGCAGCTTGGAAGCCAGGGATAGCACAGATACGCAGTATTTT | CASSLEARDSTDTQYF
TRBJ1-3 | once | - | TRBV9 | TGTGCCAGCAGCGTAGATCCAGGATCAGGAAACACCATATATTTT | CASSVDPGSGNTIYF
TRBJ2-7 | - | TRBD1 | TRBV3-1/TRBV3-2 | TGTGCCAGCAGCCAATCCCCAGGGGGAACCTACGAGCAGTACTTC | CASSQSPGGTYEQYF
TRBJ2-7 | - | TRBD2 | TRBV6-1 | TGTGCCAGCAGTGAATTTCCCCGAAGTGCGGGGGAGCCCCACGAGCAGTACTTC | CASSEFPRSAGEPHEQYF
TRBJ2-2 | - | - | TRBV21-1 | TGTGCCAGCAGCAAAGCCAGGGAAGGAACCGGGGAGCTGTTTTTT | CASSKAREGTGELFF
TRBJ1-3 | - | - | TRBV5-1 | TGCGCCAGCAGCGCTGGACAGTGGAGCTCTGGAAACACCATATATTTT | CASSAGQWSSGNTIYF
TRBJ2-1 | - | - | TRBV30 | TGTGCCTGGAACCCCCTGCCCTACAATGAGCAGTTCTTC | CAWNPLPYNEQFF
TRBJ2-1 | - | TRBD2 | TRBV27 | TGTGCCAGCGCTGAGTGGGCTAGCGGGTGGAATGAGCAGTTCTTC | CASAEWASGWNEQFF
TRBJ1-6 | - | TRBD1 | TRBV5-1 | TGCGCCAGCAGCCCCGGGACAGTAAATTCACCCCTCCACTTT | CASSPGTVNSPLHF
TRBJ2-1 | - | - | TRBV7-3 | TGTGCCAGCAGCCCAAATTCTCTCGATTATGAGCAGTTCTTC | CASSPNSLDYEQFF
TRBJ2-1 | - | TRBD2 | TRBV6-2/TRBV6-3 | TGTGCCAGCAGTCGGACTAGCGGGAGGCCCGACAATGAGCAGTTCTTC | CASSRTSGRPDNEQFF
TRBJ2-1 | once | TRBD1 | TRBV6-5 | TGTGCCAGCAGTTCAACGGGACAGGGGATCTACAATGAGCAGTTCTTC | CASSSTGQGIYNEQFF
TRBJ2-5 | - | TRBD2 | TRBV7-2 | TGTGCCAGCAGCCCCCGGACTAGCGGGGGGGCGGAGACCCAGTACTTC | CASSPRTSGGAETQYF
TRBJ2-1 | - | TRBD2 | TRBV7-9 | TGTGCCAGCAGCCACACTAGCGGGAGTAAATTGAATGAGCAGTTCTTC | CASSHTSGSKLNEQFF
TRBJ1-1 | - | - | TRBV19 | TGTGCCAGTAGTATAGGTCGAGCGAACACTGAAGCTTTCTTT | CASSIGRANTEAFF
TRBJ1-1 | few | - | TRBV5-4 | TGTGCCAGCAGCTGGGGATCGACAGATGGCACTGAAGCTTTCTTT | CASSWGSTDGTEAFF
TRBJ2-2 | - | - | TRBV11-3 | TGTGCCAGCAGCGCAACAGGGACCGGGGAGCTGTTTTTT | CASSATGTGELFF
TRBJ2-5 | - | - | TRBV30 | TGTGCCTGCCTCTACCAATACCAAGAGACCCAGTACTTC | CACLYQYQETQYF
TRBJ1-1 | few | TRBD1 | TRBV7-3 | TGTGCCAGCAGCTCCTCGACAGGGGCCTCGAACACTGAAGCTTTCTTT | CASSSSTGASNTEAFF
TRBJ1-2 | once | - | TRBV28 | TGTGCCAGCAGGTCTCCTACTGACTATGGCTACACCTTC | CASRSPTDYGYTF
TRBJ1-2 | once | - | TRBV4-2 | TGTGCCAGCAGCCAAGACCTCGGGGGGGCGTATGGCTACACCTTC | CASSQDLGGAYGYTF
TRBJ2-1 | - | - | TRBV5-1 | TGCGCCAGCAGCTTAGGGCTAGCCGGGACCGATGAGCAGTTCTTC | CASSLGLAGTDEQFF
TRBJ1-1 | - | - | TRBV3-1/TRBV3-2 | TGTGCCAGCACCCGAGGGGGAGGGGATGAAGCTTTCTTT | CASTRGGGDEAFF
TRBJ2-2 | - | TRBD1 | TRBV9 | TGTGCCAGCAGCCCGGGGACAGTGGACGGGGAGCTGTTTTTT | CASSPGTVDGELFF
TRBJ2-2 | many | TRBD2 | TRBV7-7 | TGTGCTAGCAGCGGTAGCGGGGGGGCGTACACCGGGGAGCTGTTTTTT | CASSGSGGAYTGELFF
TRBJ2-5 | - | - | TRBV5-1 | TGCGCCAGCAGCCCGATTACGCGGATCCAAGAGACCCAGTACTTC | CASSPITRIQETQYF
TRBJ1-5 | - | - | TRBV5-1 | TGCGCCAGCAGCTCATCCGTGGATCAGCCCCAGCATTTT | CASSSSVDQPQHF
TRBJ1-2 | - | - | TRBV7-8 | TGTGCCAGCAGCTCCCCCTCAAGACCGACAACAGATAACTATGGCTACACCTTC | CASSSPSRPTTDNYGYTF
TRBJ1-2 | - | TRBD1 | TRBV19 | TGTGCCAGTAGTATAGCCGGGACAGGGGGCAGGCGTGGCTACACCTTC | CASSIAGTGGRRGYTF
TRBJ2-7 | - | TRBD2 | TRBV7-8 | TGTGCCAGCACCACGATAGCGGGGAAGAGGTACGAGCAGTACTTC | CASTTIAGKRYEQYF
TRBJ2-3 | - | TRBD2 | TRBV20-1 | TGCAGTGCTAGTAGACTAGCAGGCATCCCAGATACGCAGTATTTT | CSASRLAGIPDTQYF
TRBJ1-3 | - | - | TRBV3-1/TRBV3-2 | TGTGCCAGCAGCAGTCTAGGCCGGGAAATATATTTT | CASSSLGREIYF